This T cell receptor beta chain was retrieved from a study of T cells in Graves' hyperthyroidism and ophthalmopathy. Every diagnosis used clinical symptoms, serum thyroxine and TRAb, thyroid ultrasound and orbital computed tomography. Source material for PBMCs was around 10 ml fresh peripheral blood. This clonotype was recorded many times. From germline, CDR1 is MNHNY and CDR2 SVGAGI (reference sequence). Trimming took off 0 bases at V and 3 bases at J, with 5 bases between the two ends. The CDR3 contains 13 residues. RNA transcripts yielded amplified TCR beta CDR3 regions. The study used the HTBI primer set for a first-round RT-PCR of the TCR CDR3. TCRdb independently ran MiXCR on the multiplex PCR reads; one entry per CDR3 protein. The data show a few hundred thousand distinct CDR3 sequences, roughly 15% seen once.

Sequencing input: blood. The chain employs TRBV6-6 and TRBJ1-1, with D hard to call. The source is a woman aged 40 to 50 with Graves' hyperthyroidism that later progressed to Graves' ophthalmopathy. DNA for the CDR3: TGTGCCAGCAGTTACTCGATCCACACTGAAGCTTTCTTT. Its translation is CASSYSIHTEAFF.